The 8 T cell receptor beta chains below all came from one sample that was sequenced in a study of cytomegalovirus exposure and HLA in healthy donors. In the PCR, 60 Vbeta and 13 Jbeta primers were used. Data came from immunoSEQ multiplex PCR; TCRdb stores just in-frame clones and leaves some out. The table records about 82,000 clones, 80% to 90% of them present only once. Input material: PBMCs. The source is a man between 18 and 35 years old in good health and CMV-seronegative.

The chain uses TRBV9 and TRBJ2-3; D is unclear. The V gene's germline CDR1 is SGDLS and CDR2 YYNGEE. The CDR3 spans 19 residues. The V gene lost 6 bases and the J gene lost 0 bases, with 26 bases spanning the gap. The CDR3 region is CASKLGSRFVRSSTDTQYF. DNA for the CDR3: TGTGCCAGCAAATTGGGCAGTAGATTTGTTAGATCTAGCACAGATACGCAGTATTTT.

This clone has a single count. The junction shows a germline mismatch at one end, possibly a read error. This chain links TRBV27 with TRBJ2-3; TRBD2 aligns across 9 bases. This CDR3 has 13 residues. Germline-derived CDR1 and CDR2 are MNHEY and SMNVEV (reference sequence). In DNA, the CDR3 is TGTGCCAGCAGTTCAAAAATAGCGGGAGTTAGTAATTTT. This sequence encodes CASSSKIAGVSNF.

CDR3 in amino acids: CASSSGGSGQPQHF. CDR3 nucleotide sequence: TGTGCCAGCAGCTCCGGGGGGTCGGGTCAGCCCCAGCATTTT. The genes are TRBV7-3 and TRBJ1-5; the D gene is possibly TRBD1 (5 bases). The germline CDR1 and CDR2 sequences are SGHTA and FQGTGA. This CDR3 is built from 14 residues. Trimming took off 4 bases at V and 6 bases at J, with 13 bases between the two ends.

The V gene is TRBV5-1, the J gene TRBJ2-5, with 8 bases matching TRBD2. The CDR3 is 19 residues long. J was trimmed by 0 bases and V by 3 bases; bases with no gene match: 16. CDR1 is SGHRS, CDR2 YFSETQ, per germline. DNA of the CDR3: TGCGCCAGCAGCTCTTCTCCCTTTGGTGCGGGAGGTTACCAAGAGACCCAGTACTTC. This gives the protein CASSSSPFGAGGYQETQYF. The full variable domain, rest sourced from reference TRBV5-1 and TRBJ2-5, is KAGVTQTPRYLIKTRGQQVTLSCSPISGHRSVSWYQQTPGQGLQFLFEYFSETQRNKGNFPGRFSGRQFSNSRSEMNVSTLELGDSALYLCASSSSPFGAGGYQETQYFGPGTRLLVL.

The V gene is TRBV9, the J gene TRBJ1-3; perhaps TRBD1 as D (5 bases). The V end lost 4 bases, the J end lost 0 bases, and 14 bases lay between the germline ends. The CDR3 covers 16 residues. Germline loops: CDR1 SGDLS, CDR2 YYNGEE. The CDR3 DNA is TGTGCCAGCAGCCCGTTGACAGAAGTCTCTGGAAACACCATATATTTT. It codes for CASSPLTEVSGNTIYF.

This sequence joins TRBV5-1 and TRBJ2-3, with 8 bases lining up with TRBD2. Germline values: CDR1 SGHRS, CDR2 YFSETQ. The V segment lost 0 bases and the J segment 2 bases; nucleotides outside the gene matches: 11. CDR3 length: 18 amino acids. The CDR3 DNA follows: TGCGCCAGCAGCTTGGTTTTCGCGGGAGGCGCGAACACAGATACGCAGTATTTT. It translates to CASSLVFAGGANTDTQYF.

The chain couples TRBV18 to TRBJ2-7; a weak D match, TRBD1 (5 bases). Trimming removed 1 base from V and 6 bases from J, with 13 bases in between. CDR1 is KGHSH, CDR2 LQKENI, per germline. The CDR3 spans 14 residues. The CDR3 sequence: CASSPLGRAGEQYF. CDR3 DNA sequence: TGTGCCAGCTCACCACTGGGCAGGGCAGGCGAGCAGTACTTC. The whole variable domain, filled in from reference TRBV18 and TRBJ2-7, reads NAGVMQNPRHLVRRRGQEARLRCSPMKGHSHVYWYRQLPEEGLKFMVYLQKENIIDESGMPKERFSAEFPKEGPSILRIQQVVRGDSAAYFCASSPLGRAGEQYFGPGTRLTVT.

V usage is TRBV29-1 and J usage is TRBJ2-5; 9 positions agree with TRBD1. The CDR3 spans 13 residues. CDR1 is SQVTM, CDR2 ANQGSEA, per germline. The V and J ends lost 8 bases and 5 bases, in that order; junction bases with no gene match: 9. The CDR3 protein is CSSCGTGQETQYF. CDR3 DNA: TGCAGCTCCTGTGGGACAGGGCAGGAGACCCAGTACTTC.